A selection of T cell receptor beta chains follows, all from one sample in a study of cytomegalovirus exposure and HLA in healthy donors. Sequenced by immunoSEQ multiplex PCR; TCRdb stores in-frame clones only, minus some. This table has around 150,000 clones, around 77% appearing once. Sequencing input: PBMCs. The source of these receptors is a woman aged 50 to 60 in good health and CMV-seronegative. Each CDR3 is given with its conserved first and last residue. Each record gives: V gene, clone size, D gene, J gene, CDR3 protein, CDR3 DNA. A D gene is named only where the DNA matches it firmly. Clone sizes are given selectively: once, few, many, or a class where the clone is expanded.

>TRBV11-2|once|-|TRBJ1-2
CASSLAGNDYTF
TGTGCCAGCAGCTTGGCAGGGAATGACTACACCTTC
>TRBV18|-|-|TRBJ2-7
CASSPRAAGGDEQYF
TGTGCCAGCTCACCACGGGCAGCGGGCGGGGACGAGCAGTACTTC
>TRBV29-1|few|-|TRBJ1-2
CSASAPTGTNYGYTF
TGCAGCGCCTCGGCCCCCACAGGTACTAACTATGGCTACACCTTC
>TRBV13|once|TRBD2|TRBJ2-1
CASSSQLSGGARNEQFF
TGTGCCAGCAGCTCCCAACTTAGCGGGGGGGCCCGGAATGAGCAGTTCTTC
>TRBV5-4|-|-|TRBJ1-5
CASSLGGRKDQPQHF
TGTGCCAGCAGCTTGGGGGGGAGGAAGGATCAGCCCCAGCATTTT
>TRBV19|few|-|TRBJ2-1
CASSIGANEQFF
TGTGCCAGTAGTATAGGGGCGAATGAGCAGTTCTTC
>TRBV28|-|TRBD1|TRBJ1-2
CASSPSDRGSYGYTF
TGTGCCAGCAGTCCCTCAGACAGGGGTTCCTATGGCTACACCTTC
>TRBV9|-|-|TRBJ1-3
CASSVVVGSSSGNTIYF
TGTGCCAGCAGCGTAGTCGTGGGGAGTTCCTCTGGAAACACCATATATTTT
>TRBV2|-|TRBD1|TRBJ1-6
CASSSDRAVNSPLHF
TGTGCCAGCAGCTCGGACAGGGCAGTAAATTCACCCCTCCACTTT
>TRBV5-1|-|TRBD1|TRBJ2-5
CASSNRQGQTQYF
TGCGCCAGCAGCAACCGACAGGGTCAGACCCAGTACTTC
>TRBV15|few|-|TRBJ2-7
CATSRDPAGNYEQYF
TGTGCCACCAGCAGAGATCCGGCGGGGAATTACGAGCAGTACTTC
>TRBV2|-|TRBD1|TRBJ2-7
CASRRQGAGYEQYF
TGTGCCAGCAGACGACAGGGGGCCGGTTACGAGCAGTACTTC